This TCR beta chain was profiled in a study of blood T cell repertoires in COVID-19. Whole-study context: T cells, B-cell-depleted T cells, or PBMCs supplied cDNA or gDNA.

The trim removed 7 bases at V and 4 bases at J, leaving 4 bases unmatched. This CDR3 region has 12 residues. CDR1 is SQVTM, CDR2 ANQGSEA, per germline. Authors' analysis steps: Quantification of nucleated cells was approximated via reference gene primer amplification. Libraries were prepared by immunoSEQ multiplex PCR; TCRdb keeps only in-frame clonotypes and omits some of them. That table supplies the V and J calls and clone size; D and trimming were determined from the DNA. The data contain approximately 250,000 clones, 80% to 90% of them singletons. Material: peripheral blood. The chain couples TRBV29-1 to TRBJ1-1, with 9 bases lining up with TRBD1. The source of this sequence is a man in his 60s with acute or convalescent COVID-19. Here the CDR3 DNA reads TGCAGCGCCATGACAGGGGGCACTGAAGCTTTCTTT. Encoded protein: CSAMTGGTEAFF.